These 11 T cell receptor beta chains share one sample of origin, sequenced in a study of blood T cell repertoires in COVID-19. TCRdb's table, derived via immunoSEQ multiplex PCR, lists solely in-frame clones and lacks some. Of some 330,000 clones in the sample, roughly 90% were seen once. Sequenced sample: peripheral blood. The source of these receptors is a woman aged 45 to 65 with active or convalescent COVID-19.

This rearrangement joins TRBV29-1 to TRBJ2-7, with TRBD1 matching 8 bases. J lost 2 bases, V lost 7 bases, and 13 bases had no gene match. Germline CDR1 SQVTM, CDR2 ANQGSEA. The CDR3 has 15 residues. The CDR3 DNA is TGCAGCGCCGGAACCCCGGGCAGGGGGCCCTACGAGCAGTACTTC. This translates into CSAGTPGRGPYEQYF.

V usage is TRBV10-2 and J usage is TRBJ1-1; 12 bases line up with TRBD1. The V and J ends lost 6 bases and 6 bases, in that order; junction bases with no gene match: 11. Germline V CDR1 and CDR2: WSHSY, SAAADI. This CDR3 comprises 16 residues. CDR3 protein: CASRIAGTGGKAEAFF. In DNA form, the CDR3 reads TGCGCCAGCAGAATAGCCGGGACAGGGGGCAAGGCTGAAGCTTTCTTT.

This chain uses TRBV2 with TRBJ1-5; D is possibly TRBD1 (6 bases). The CDR3 consists of 14 residues. The ends were cut back, 6 bases at V and 12 bases at J, with 21 bases in the middle. Germline V gene sequence: CDR1 SNHLY, CDR2 FYNNEI. The DNA of the CDR3 is TGTGCCAGCAGGCCAGCGACAGGCTCGGAGGTCCAGCATTTT. It is translated as CASRPATGSEVQHF.

The chain has TRBV10-3 and TRBJ2-7; 11 positions match TRBD1. The V gene end was trimmed by 4 bases and the J gene end by 5 bases; junction bases not matched to a gene: 7. The CDR3 runs 15 residues. Germline-derived CDR1 and CDR2 are ENHRY and SYGVKD. CDR3 coding DNA: TGTGCCATCAGTGCCGGGACAGGGGGTGCCCACGAGCAGTACTTC. Protein: CAISAGTGGAHEQYF.

V is TRBV5-8 and J is TRBJ1-2; 9 bases fit TRBD1. V was pared by 4 bases and J by 7 bases, with 11 bases of the junction left unmatched. The CDR3 is made up of 15 amino acids. The germline V gene has CDR1 SGHTS and CDR2 YDEGEE. CDR3 bases: TGTGCCAGCAGCCGCCCTCCTGGACAGGGGAGTGGCTACACCTTC. Protein product: CASSRPPGQGSGYTF.

This clone appeared once. Here the CDR3 reads CASSYDGFAGEFF. Here the CDR3 DNA reads TGTGCCAGCAGTTACGACGGATTCGCGGGGGAGTTCTTC. The chain joins TRBV6-5 to TRBJ2-1, with 7 nucleotides matching TRBD2. The length of the CDR3 is 13 residues. Germline lookup yields CDR1 MNHEY and CDR2 SVGAGI. V lost 2 bases to trimming and J lost 14 bases; unmatched junction nucleotides: 9.

The genes are TRBV6-2 or TRBV6-3 and TRBJ1-4; D call uncertain. The V and J ends lost 0 bases and 0 bases respectively, with 14 bases between them. This CDR3 comprises 18 residues. CDR1 is MNHEY and CDR2 is SVGEGT in the germline V gene. CDR3 residues: CASSYSNWGVPTNEKLFF. Written as DNA, the CDR3 is TGTGCCAGCAGTTACTCGAATTGGGGAGTCCCAACTAATGAAAAACTGTTTTTT.

V is TRBV29-1 and J is TRBJ2-2; 10 nucleotides agree with TRBD2. This CDR3 comprises 15 residues. Per the germline V gene, CDR1 is SQVTM and CDR2 is ANQGSEA. The V gene end was trimmed by 0 bases and the J gene end by 2 bases; junction bases not matched to a gene: 0. Written as DNA, the CDR3 is TGCAGCGTTGAAGAACTAGCGGGAAACACCGGGGAGCTGTTTTTT. It translates to CSVEELAGNTGELFF.

For this clone: The same CDR3 can be traced to other DNA sequences in this sample. V and J are TRBV5-1 and TRBJ2-5; D may be TRBD2 (6 bases). Trimming took 3 bases from V and 0 from J, leaving 9 bases between them. The length of the CDR3 is 14 residues. Germline assignment: CDR1 SGHRS and CDR2 YFSETQ. CDR3 loop: CASSSGGNQETQYF. The CDR3 nucleotides are TGCGCCAGCAGCTCCGGGGGTAACCAAGAGACCCAGTACTTC.

This rearrangement joins TRBV9 to TRBJ1-1; D ambiguous. Germline CDR1 and CDR2: SGDLS and YYNGEE. V lost 0 bases to trimming and J lost 4 bases, with 13 bases between them. The CDR3 has 15 residues. The DNA for the CDR3 is TGTGCCAGCAGCGTAGAAGAGGTCCTCCGCACTGAAGCTTTCTTT. It specifies CASSVEEVLRTEAFF. Full variable domain (missing parts from reference TRBV9 and TRBJ1-1): DSGVTQTPKHLITATGQRVTLRCSPRSGDLSVYWYQQSLDQGLQFLIQYYNGEERAKGNILERFSAQQFPDLHSELNLSSLELGDSALYFCASSVEEVLRTEAFFGQGTRLTVV.

The rearrangement uses TRBV19 and TRBJ1-1; tentative D call: TRBD1 (6 bases). The V end was cut by 5 bases, the J end by 4 bases, with 11 bases between. The CDR3 consists of 13 residues. Germline V lookup: CDR1 LNHDA, CDR2 SQIVND (reference sequence). The CDR3 spells CASSSQGITEAFF. The DNA of the CDR3 is TGTGCCAGTAGTTCCCAGGGGATCACTGAAGCTTTCTTT.